These 29 T cell receptor beta chains share one sample of origin, sequenced in a study of control samples from healthy donors and cancer patients. Libraries were prepared by immunoSEQ multiplex PCR; TCRdb keeps only in-frame clonotypes and omits some of them. The table includes about 110,000 clones, roughly 90% detected once. The specimen was PBMCs. These receptors were collected from a woman aged 55-69 years with lung cancer.

Turning to this clone: The same CDR3 also results from other DNA sequences found in this sample. The rearrangement links TRBV29-1 to TRBJ1-1; D not resolved. Between the trimmed V and J ends, which lost 1 base and 1 base, there was a span of 4 bases. This CDR3 has 12 amino acids. From germline, CDR1 is SQVTM and CDR2 ANQGSEA. The CDR3 DNA is TGCAGCGTTGAAGGAGGGAACACTGAAGCTTTCTTT. It specifies CSVEGGNTEAFF.

This clone has just one count. The gene calls are TRBV15 and TRBJ1-1; D is unresolved. V shed 3 bases and J shed 1 base, with 9 bases lying between them. The CDR3 is 14 residues long. The germline CDR1 and CDR2 sequences are LNHNV and YYDKDF (reference sequence). CDR3 region: CATSRPPENTEAFF. CDR3 coding DNA: TGTGCCACCAGCAGGCCCCCGGAGAACACTGAAGCTTTCTTT.

The genes are TRBV19 and TRBJ1-6; TRBD1 is a possible D gene (6 bases). Germline V gene lookup returns CDR1 LNHDA and CDR2 SQIVND (reference sequence). CDR3 length equals 15 residues. Trimming cost V 4 bases and J 4 bases, with 11 bases left between them. The CDR3 DNA sequence: TGTGCCAGTAGTACGACCGGACAGTATAATTCACCCCTCCACTTT. This encodes CASSTTGQYNSPLHF.

The chain combines TRBV6-1 with TRBJ1-5; D is uncertain. Trimming removed 3 bases at V and 3 bases at J, with 3 bases between. Germline assignment: CDR1 MNHNS and CDR2 SASEGT. This CDR3 has 12 residues. This chain's CDR3 is CASSDINQPQHF. CDR3 bases: TGTGCCAGCAGTGATATCAATCAGCCCCAGCATTTT.

The gene calls are TRBV7-9 and TRBJ1-5; D is possibly TRBD1 (5 bases). The germline gives CDR1 SEHNR, CDR2 FQNEAQ (reference sequence). This CDR3 spans 15 amino acids. The V end lost 5 bases, the J end lost 3 bases, and 14 bases lay between the germline ends. The CDR3 loop reads CASSVFRDDNQPQHF. CDR3 sequence (DNA): TGTGCCAGCAGCGTTTTCCGGGACGACAATCAGCCCCAGCATTTT.

CDR3 loop: CASREGAFNEKLFF. The CDR3 DNA reads as TGTGCCAGCAGGGAGGGGGCATTTAATGAAAAACTGTTTTTT. This chain joins TRBV2 and TRBJ1-4, with TRBD1 matching 7 bases. The J segment lost 4 bases and the V segment lost 6 bases, leaving 5 bases of the junction unmatched. The CDR3 is 14 amino acids. Germline CDR1 reads SNHLY; CDR2 reads FYNNEI.

The chain joins TRBV6-1 to TRBJ1-5, with D tentatively TRBD1 (6 bases). The CDR3 has 15 amino acids. From germline, CDR1 is MNHNS and CDR2 SASEGT. Trimming removed 2 bases from V and 4 bases from J, with 12 bases in between. The CDR3, as DNA: TGTGCCAGCAGTGAATGGGGAACAGGGAATCAGCCCCAGCATTTT. This encodes CASSEWGTGNQPQHF.

This chain connects TRBV4-3 to TRBJ2-7; the D gene could be TRBD1 or TRBD2 (6 bases each). Deletions cut 0 bases from V and 4 bases from J, with 13 bases between. Germline V gene data show CDR1 as LGHNA and CDR2 as YSLEER. The CDR3 consists of 15 residues. The CDR3 nucleotides are TGCGCCAGCAGCCAAGAGTGGGGGGCGATATACGAGCAGTACTTC. It specifies CASSQEWGAIYEQYF.

J is TRBJ2-5 and V is TRBV6-5; maybe TRBD1 (6 bases). V was shortened by 7 bases and J by 3 bases, with 12 bases between the two germline ends. CDR3 length: 13 amino acids. Germline CDR1 and CDR2: MNHEY and SVGAGI. In nucleotides, the CDR3 is TGTGCCAGCATGTTCCAGGGGAAAGAGACCCAGTACTTC. Its translation is CASMFQGKETQYF.

This clone was observed once. The chain is built from TRBV19 and TRBJ1-2; D remains unclear. CDR1 is LNHDA, CDR2 SQIVND, per germline (reference sequence). The CDR3 loop spans 12 amino acids. With 7 bases removed from V and 8 bases from J, the gap between germline ends came to 14 bases. The CDR3 loop is CASNTPLGGYTF. Written as DNA, the CDR3 is TGTGCCAGTAATACCCCCCTGGGGGGCTACACCTTC.

V and J are TRBV7-9 and TRBJ2-7; 7 positions match TRBD1. The V and J ends lost 10 bases and 3 bases, in that order; junction bases with no gene match: 9. The CDR3 contains 13 residues. Germline CDR1 is SEHNR and CDR2 is FQNEAQ (reference sequence). The DNA for the CDR3 is TGTGCCACCGGGACAGACCGTGGCTACGAGCAGTACTTC. This gives the protein CATGTDRGYEQYF.

The chain couples TRBV7-2 to TRBJ2-7, with 7 bases lining up with TRBD1. CDR3 length: 16 amino acids. Germline V gene data show CDR1 as SGHTA and CDR2 as FQGNSA. V was pared by 4 bases and J by 0 bases, with 9 bases of the junction left unmatched. The CDR3 coding sequence is TGTGCCAGCAGCTCCTGGACAGGACCGAGCTCCTACGAGCAGTACTTC. Protein sequence: CASSSWTGPSSYEQYF.

The chain employs TRBV6-1 and TRBJ2-7, with 14 positions matching TRBD2. V lost 4 bases and J lost 6; bases outside the gene matches: 11. Germline V gives CDR1 MNHNS, CDR2 SASEGT. The CDR3 length is 17 residues. CDR3 in amino acids: CASSATLGTSGGVEQYF. The CDR3 DNA follows: TGTGCCAGCAGTGCCACCCTGGGGACTAGCGGGGGCGTCGAGCAGTACTTC.

This clone was seen more than once but under ten times. J is TRBJ1-5 and V is TRBV10-3, with D unclear. Trimming removed 5 bases from V and 4 bases from J, with 9 bases in between. The CDR3 runs 13 residues. Germline V gene data show CDR1 as ENHRY and CDR2 as SYGVKD. CDR3 DNA sequence: TGTGCCATCAGTCCGGGAGTGAATCAGCCCCAGCATTTT. It codes for CAISPGVNQPQHF.

The chain joins TRBV7-9 to TRBJ1-5, with 7 bases that match TRBD1. J was trimmed by 1 base and V by 3 bases; bases with no gene match: 6. The CDR3 totals 16 residues. Germline assignment: CDR1 SEHNR and CDR2 FQNEAQ (reference sequence). The DNA for the CDR3 is TGTGCCAGCAGCTTCGACAGGGTAGGCAGCAATCAGCCCCAGCATTTT. Translating it yields CASSFDRVGSNQPQHF. Looking up the rest from reference TRBV7-9 and TRBJ1-5 gives the full variable domain: DTGVSQNPRHKITKRGQNVTFRCDPISEHNRLYWYRQTLGQGPEFLTYFQNEAQLEKSRLLSDRFSAERPKGSFSTLEIQRTEQGDSAMYLCASSFDRVGSNQPQHFGDGTRLSIL.

The J gene is TRBJ1-2, the V gene TRBV11-3; TRBD1 aligns across 7 bases. Germline trimming cut 6 bases from V and 2 bases from J; bases unmatched to any gene: 3. The CDR3 loop spans 13 amino acids. Germline CDR1 is SGHNT and CDR2 is YENEEA. For the CDR3, the DNA is TGTGCCAGCAGTCCGACAGGGAACTATGGCTACACCTTC. It is translated as CASSPTGNYGYTF.

This chain links TRBV9 with TRBJ2-1, with 7 bases matching TRBD1. The CDR3 contains 14 residues. The ends lost 6 bases at V and 5 bases at J; junction bases unmatched: 8. The germline gives CDR1 SGDLS, CDR2 YYNGEE. The CDR3 sequence: CASTKRDSHNEQFF. Here the CDR3 DNA reads TGTGCCAGCACGAAACGGGACAGCCACAATGAGCAGTTCTTC.

The chain employs TRBV6-5 and TRBJ1-1; tentative D call: TRBD1 (5 bases). Germline V gene lookup returns CDR1 MNHEY and CDR2 SVGAGI. This CDR3 has 16 amino acids. V was shortened by 0 bases and J by 5 bases, with 16 bases between the two germline ends. The CDR3 loop reads CASSYSNGGGSTEAFF. The CDR3 bases are TGTGCCAGCAGTTACTCGAATGGGGGGGGGAGTACTGAAGCTTTCTTT.

V and J are TRBV19 and TRBJ2-1; 9 bases fit TRBD1. Germline V gene data show CDR1 as LNHDA and CDR2 as SQIVND (reference sequence). The CDR3 has 19 residues. V lost 5 bases and J lost 0; bases outside the gene matches: 14. The CDR3 nucleotides are TGTGCCAGTAGTGGACTCGGACAGGGGTCCTCAAGCTCCTACAATGAGCAGTTCTTC. Its protein product is CASSGLGQGSSSSYNEQFF.

This sequence joins TRBV6-1 and TRBJ1-3; D unclear. Germline CDR1 and CDR2: MNHNS and SASEGT. V shed 2 bases and J shed 0 bases, with 11 bases lying between them. The CDR3 is made up of 16 amino acids. The CDR3 loop reads CASSESLVSSGNTIYF. In DNA form, the CDR3 reads TGTGCCAGCAGTGAATCGCTGGTGAGCTCTGGAAACACCATATATTTT.

The chain couples TRBV7-2 to TRBJ2-7; 7 bases line up with TRBD1. The J segment lost 6 bases and the V segment lost 8 bases, leaving 13 bases of the junction unmatched. The germline gives CDR1 SGHTA, CDR2 FQGNSA. This CDR3 has 14 residues. In DNA form, the CDR3 reads TGTGCCAGCGGGAAGGAACAGGGGCTAAGCGAGCAGTACTTC. It encodes CASGKEQGLSEQYF. The variable domain in full, completed from reference TRBV7-2 and TRBJ2-7, reads GAGVSQSPSNKVTEKGKDVELRCDPISGHTALYWYRQSLGQGLEFLIYFQGNSAPDKSGLPSDRFSAERTGGSVSTLTIQRTQQEDSAVYLCASGKEQGLSEQYFGPGTRLTVT.

The chain uses TRBV7-8 and TRBJ1-2, with D possibly TRBD1 on 5 matching bases. V was trimmed by 1 base and J by 7 bases, leaving 13 bases between them. The germline CDR1 and CDR2 sequences are SGHVS and FQNEAQ. There are 14 residues in the CDR3. CDR3 in DNA: TGTGCCAGCAGCTTAGAGGGGCCGATGGGTGGCTACACCTTC. Translation gives CASSLEGPMGGYTF.

The chain is built from TRBV6-2 or TRBV6-3 and TRBJ2-3; tentatively, D is TRBD1 (6 bases). The germline CDR1 and CDR2 sequences are MNHEY and SVGEGT. The V and J ends lost 0 bases and 4 bases respectively, with 17 bases between them. CDR3 length: 17 amino acids. CDR3 loop: CASSYSNRVPVADTQYF. CDR3 coding DNA: TGTGCCAGCAGTTACTCGAACAGGGTCCCGGTTGCAGATACGCAGTATTTT.

The chain combines TRBV7-9 with TRBJ1-1; D is unresolved. CDR1 SEHNR and CDR2 FQNEAQ come from the germline V gene (reference sequence). Trimming removed 2 bases at V and 0 bases at J, with 7 bases between. CDR3 size: 14 residues. The CDR3 is CASSLNDMNTEAFF. Here the CDR3 DNA reads TGTGCCAGCAGCTTAAACGACATGAACACTGAAGCTTTCTTT.

This rearrangement joins TRBV28 to TRBJ1-4; D is unresolved. CDR1 is MDHEN, CDR2 SYDVKM, per germline. The CDR3 covers 12 residues. V dropped 5 bases and J dropped 7 bases, with 8 bases sitting between them. The DNA of the CDR3 is TGTGCCAGCAGTCCCCTATCTGAAAAACTGTTTTTT. Residues: CASSPLSEKLFF.

The chain employs TRBV5-8 and TRBJ1-1; D is undetermined. The CDR3 has 12 amino acids. Trimming cost V 4 bases and J 7 bases, with 11 bases left between them. Germline CDR1 reads SGHTS; CDR2 reads YDEGEE. The CDR3: CASSPSGVEAFF. The CDR3 nucleotides read TGTGCCAGCAGCCCGAGCGGGGTTGAAGCTTTCTTT.

The chain is built from TRBV5-1 and TRBJ2-1, with 7 positions matching TRBD1. This CDR3 comprises 14 residues. CDR1 and CDR2 (germline): SGHRS, YFSETQ. V shed 2 bases and J 4 bases; nucleotides not matched to a gene: 3. CDR3 residues: CASSLGQEYNEQFF. CDR3 nucleotide sequence: TGCGCCAGCAGCTTAGGACAGGAGTACAATGAGCAGTTCTTC.

The genes are TRBV11-3 and TRBJ1-3, with D unresolved. The V and J ends lost 6 bases and 3 bases respectively, with 6 bases between them. The CDR3 runs to 12 residues. CDR1 is SGHNT, CDR2 YENEEA, per germline. This chain's CDR3 is CASSVNGNTIYF. CDR3 nucleotides: TGTGCCAGCAGTGTAAATGGAAACACCATATATTTT.

This rearrangement joins TRBV10-3 to TRBJ2-6; D might be TRBD1 (6 bases). From germline, CDR1 is ENHRY and CDR2 SYGVKD. The CDR3 has 15 amino acids. V was trimmed by 6 bases and J by 0 bases, leaving 9 bases between them. This CDR3 reads CAIRMDSSGANVLTF. The CDR3 DNA follows: TGTGCCATCAGAATGGACAGCTCTGGGGCCAACGTCCTGACTTTC.